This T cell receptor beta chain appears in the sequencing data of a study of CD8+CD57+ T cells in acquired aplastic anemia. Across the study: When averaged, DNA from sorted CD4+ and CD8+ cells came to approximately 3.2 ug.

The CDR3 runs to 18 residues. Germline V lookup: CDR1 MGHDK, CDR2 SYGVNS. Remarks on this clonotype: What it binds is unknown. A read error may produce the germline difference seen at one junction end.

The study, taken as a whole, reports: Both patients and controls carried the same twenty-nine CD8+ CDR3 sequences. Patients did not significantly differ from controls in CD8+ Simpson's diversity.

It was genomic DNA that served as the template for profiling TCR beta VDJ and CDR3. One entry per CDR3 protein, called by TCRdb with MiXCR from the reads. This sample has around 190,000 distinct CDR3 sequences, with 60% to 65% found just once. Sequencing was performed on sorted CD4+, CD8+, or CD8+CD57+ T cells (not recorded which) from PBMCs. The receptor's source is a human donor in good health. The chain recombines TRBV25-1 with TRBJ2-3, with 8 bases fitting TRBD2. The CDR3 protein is CASSEYFVTSGRTDTQYF. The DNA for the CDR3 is TGCGCCAGCAGTGAATATTTTGTAACTAGCGGCCGCACAGATACGCAGTATTTT.